These 20 T cell receptor beta chains were sequenced from one sample in a study of preoperative IRX-2 immunotherapy in early breast cancer. Treatment reported: preoperative locoregional IRX-2 cytokine immunotherapy. Produced via immunoSEQ multiplex PCR; TCRdb's table is partial and in-frame only. This sample carries about 98,000 clones, roughly 88% of them seen once, and the ten largest clones take around 2%. The input for sequencing was tumor tissue, taken after IRX-2 immunotherapy. The receptors stem from a human donor with breast cancer.

V and J are TRBV7-7 and TRBJ2-2; the D call may be TRBD1 or TRBD2 (5 bases each). V shed 5 bases and J shed 5 bases, with 12 bases lying between them. The CDR3 spans 14 residues. From germline, CDR1 is SSHAT and CDR2 FNYEAQ (reference sequence). Written as DNA, the CDR3 is TGTGCCAGCAGCCTAATTGGGGGAACCGGGGAGCTGTTTTTT. This gives the protein CASSLIGGTGELFF.

The CDR3 here is CSVWFGMNTEAFF. The CDR3 DNA reads TGCAGCGTCTGGTTCGGGATGAACACTGAAGCTTTCTTT. The chain joins TRBV29-1 to TRBJ1-1; D gene uncertain. CDR1 SQVTM and CDR2 ANQGSEA come from the germline V gene. The CDR3 runs 13 residues. Trimming cost V 6 bases and J 0 bases, with 11 bases left between them.

A single count supports this clone. The J gene is TRBJ1-5, the V gene TRBV28; D is unclear. There are 14 residues in the CDR3. V was trimmed by 3 bases and J by 5 bases, leaving 11 bases between them. The germline gives CDR1 MDHEN, CDR2 SYDVKM. CDR3 sequence reads: CASSFTTLYQPQHF. CDR3 coding DNA: TGTGCCAGCAGTTTTACAACCTTATATCAGCCCCAGCATTTT.

The chain joins TRBV28 to TRBJ2-7; the match to TRBD1 covers 9 bases. The CDR3 covers 13 residues. Trimming at V came to 6 bases and at J to 4 bases, leaving 4 bases not matched to a gene. Germline CDR1 reads MDHEN; CDR2 reads SYDVKM. CDR3 DNA: TGTGCCAGCAGGGACAGGGGAGGATACGAGCAGTACTTC. It encodes CASRDRGGYEQYF.

The chain combines TRBV6-7 with TRBJ1-2, with a weak D call TRBD1 (5 bases). TRBV6-7 is reported as an ORF; its role is uncertain. V dropped 5 bases and J dropped 7 bases, with 11 bases sitting between them. This CDR3 region has 12 residues. CDR3 DNA: TGTGCCAGCAGTGACCAGGGAGGTGGCTACACCTTC. As protein: CASSDQGGGYTF.

V and J are TRBV6-8 and TRBJ1-6; D gene ambiguous. V was trimmed by 8 bases and J by 11 bases, leaving 13 bases between them. This CDR3 region has 12 residues. CDR1 and CDR2 (germline): MNHGY, SAAAGT. CDR3 nucleotide sequence: TGTGCCAGCGGCCCAGAAAACCCACCCCTCCACTTT. As protein: CASGPENPPLHF.

This clone appeared once. The chain combines TRBV5-1 with TRBJ2-2, with a weak D call TRBD2 (6 bases). CDR1 is SGHRS, CDR2 YFSETQ, per germline. The CDR3 length is 16 residues. The V and J ends lost 4 bases and 1 base respectively, with 14 bases between them. The CDR3 protein is CASSGGGAGNTGELFF. In nucleotides, the CDR3 is TGCGCCAGCAGCGGAGGAGGGGCAGGGAACACCGGGGAGCTGTTTTTT.

This clone was observed a handful of times. The chain recombines TRBV7-4 with TRBJ2-1; the match to TRBD2 covers 8 bases. The V and J ends lost 1 base and 5 bases, in that order; junction bases with no gene match: 4. Looked up from germline, CDR1 is SGHVT and CDR2 is SQSDAQ. This CDR3 comprises 15 residues. CDR3 amino acids: CASSLVLAEHNEQFF. DNA for the CDR3: TGTGCCAGCAGCTTAGTACTAGCGGAGCACAATGAGCAGTTCTTC.

V usage is TRBV11-3 and J usage is TRBJ2-2; D ambiguous. CDR3 length: 14 amino acids. Per the germline V gene, CDR1 is SGHNT and CDR2 is YENEEA. V was pared by 3 bases and J by 6 bases, with 11 bases between. CDR3 region: CASSFYPTPGELFF. The CDR3 DNA is TGTGCCAGCAGCTTTTACCCTACCCCCGGGGAGCTGTTTTTT.

The rearrangement uses TRBV6-8 and TRBJ1-3, with D uncertain. The germline gives CDR1 MNHGY, CDR2 SAAAGT. The CDR3 is made up of 13 amino acids. V was clipped by 5 bases and J by 4 bases, with 9 bases between them. CDR3 DNA sequence: TGTGCCAGCAGTCGGGATGGAGGAAACACCATATATTTT. Its translation is CASSRDGGNTIYF.

This chain links TRBV14 with TRBJ2-1; D unclear. The CDR3 has 14 residues. CDR1 SGHDN and CDR2 FVKESK come from the germline V gene. Trimming removed 1 base from V and 8 bases from J, with 12 bases in between. In nucleotides, the CDR3 is TGTGCCAGCAGCCAAGCAACGCCTTGGCATGAGCAGTTCTTC. It encodes CASSQATPWHEQFF.

The chain is built from TRBV5-1 and TRBJ2-2; 7 nucleotides align to TRBD1. V lost 3 bases and J lost 4; bases outside the gene matches: 3. This CDR3 contains 14 residues. Germline CDR1 is SGHRS and CDR2 is YFSETQ. CDR3 residues: CASSWDSPTGELFF. The CDR3 coding sequence is TGCGCCAGCAGCTGGGACAGCCCCACCGGGGAGCTGTTTTTT.

As DNA, the CDR3 is TGTGCCAGCAGTTCGGGGGGGCGGGAGACCCAGTACTTC. Its protein is CASSSGGRETQYF. The chain links TRBV28 to TRBJ2-5; 8 bases fit TRBD2. V trimming: 4 bases; J trimming: 5 bases; junction bases outside the gene matches: 3. This CDR3 is built from 13 residues. Germline V lookup: CDR1 MDHEN, CDR2 SYDVKM.

V and J are TRBV10-3 and TRBJ2-1, with 16 bases identical to TRBD2. Trimming removed 10 bases from V and 13 bases from J; junction bases left unmatched: 7. The CDR3 loop spans 13 amino acids. CDR1 and CDR2 from the germline V gene are ENHRY and SYGVKD. CDR3 protein: CASGTSGRASQFF. The CDR3 DNA reads as TGTGCCAGCGGGACTAGCGGGAGGGCCTCCCAGTTCTTC.

The CDR3 region is CAWSGNNSPLHF. The CDR3 DNA is TGTGCCTGGTCAGGGAACAATTCACCCCTCCACTTT. The chain employs TRBV30 and TRBJ1-6, with a weak D call TRBD1 (5 bases). Trimming shortened V by 5 bases and J by 7 bases, and 9 bases separated the two germline ends. CDR3 size: 12 residues. Germline CDR1 and CDR2: GTSNPN and SVGIG (reference sequence).

The V call is TRBV19, the J call TRBJ2-1; D not certain. V lost 8 bases and J 4 bases, leaving 12 bases between the germline ends. The germline CDR1 and CDR2 sequences are LNHDA and SQIVND (reference sequence). The CDR3 is 13 residues long. CDR3 coding DNA: TGTGCCAGTCGGTCACCCCCTTACAATGAGCAGTTCTTC. It is translated as CASRSPPYNEQFF.

This clone is a singleton in its sample. The CDR3 sequence: CASSRGGANSAYEQYF. CDR3 bases: TGTGCCAGCAGCCGCGGGGGGGCCAATTCAGCCTACGAGCAGTACTTC. This chain links TRBV7-7 with TRBJ2-7; 9 bases are a match to TRBD2. Germline V lookup: CDR1 SSHAT, CDR2 FNYEAQ (reference sequence). V trimming: 5 bases; J trimming: 2 bases; junction bases outside the gene matches: 10. The CDR3 extends over 16 amino acids.

The V call is TRBV19, the J call TRBJ1-5; D might be TRBD1 (6 bases). From germline, CDR1 is LNHDA and CDR2 SQIVND (reference sequence). The V end lost 11 bases, the J end lost 4 bases, and 15 bases lay between the germline ends. The CDR3 covers 13 residues. The CDR3 DNA sequence: TGTGCCGGAGGCAGGGGCAGAAATCAGCCCCAGCATTTT. Its protein is CAGGRGRNQPQHF.

This chain links TRBV9 with TRBJ2-2; D uncertain. This CDR3 region has 13 residues. Germline lookup yields CDR1 SGDLS and CDR2 YYNGEE. Trimming cost V 4 bases and J 5 bases, with 9 bases left between them. The CDR3 protein is CASSPRPTGELFF. The DNA for the CDR3 is TGTGCCAGCAGCCCACGTCCGACCGGGGAGCTGTTTTTT. The full variable domain, in which reference TRBV9 and TRBJ2-2 provide the parts outside the CDR3, is DSGVTQTPKHLITATGQRVTLRCSPRSGDLSVYWYQQSLDQGLQFLIQYYNGEERAKGNILERFSAQQFPDLHSELNLSSLELGDSALYFCASSPRPTGELFFGEGSRLTVL.

This chain joins TRBV11-3 and TRBJ1-5; D might be TRBD1 (6 bases). V dropped 5 bases and J dropped 2 bases, with 13 bases sitting between them. The CDR3 is 15 residues long. Looked up from germline, CDR1 is SGHNT and CDR2 is YENEEA. Written as DNA, the CDR3 is TGTGCCAGCAGCCTCGAGGGGGGAGGCAATCAGCCCCAGCATTTT. This codes for CASSLEGGGNQPQHF.